This T cell receptor beta chain is from a study of control samples from healthy donors and cancer patients. This clone was observed a few times. Only in-frame clones appear in the TCRdb table, and some are missing; sequencing was by immunoSEQ multiplex PCR. The data show around 100,000 clones, with approximately 86% seen just once and around an eighth held by the top ten. Trimming pared 2 bases from V and 7 bases from J, leaving 15 bases between. The germline V gene encodes CDR1 SNHLY and CDR2 FYNNEI. This CDR3 has 15 residues. The sequence was obtained from a man aged 25 to 45 in good health. Sequences were obtained from blood. The chain couples TRBV2 to TRBJ2-4, with a tentative D call TRBD2 (6 bases). The CDR3 protein is CASSERLSRGNIQYF. DNA for the CDR3: TGTGCCAGCAGTGAACGTCTGTCTCGGGGGAACATTCAGTACTTC.